Listed below are T cell receptor beta chains from one sample, sequenced in a study of graft-versus-host responses after intestinal transplantation. Only in-frame clones appear in the TCRdb table, and some are missing; sequencing was by immunoSEQ multiplex PCR. The sample includes 80,000 to 100,000 clones, 75% to 90% seen only once; the top ten take approximately 0.11%. These TCRs' antigens remain unknown. The sample was unstimulated CD4+ T cells sorted from spleen or lymph node cells, taken before intestinal transplant. The receptors derive from a human donor who received an intestinal transplant. Both conserved end residues are part of each CDR3. D genes are given only for firm matches. Clone size is not always given. Where it is, it says once, few, many or a class for expanded clones.

D gene: TRBD1
V gene: TRBV6-1
clone size: NA
J gene: TRBJ2-3
CDR3 DNA: TGTGCCAGCAGTCTACAGGGGGTGAAAACAGATACGCAGTATTTT
CDR3 protein: CASSLQGVKTDTQYF

D gene: NA
V gene: TRBV15
clone size: NA
J gene: TRBJ1-2
CDR3 DNA: TGTGCCACCAGCAGGGGGGGACTCCAGGCTATTAACTATGGCTACACCTTC
CDR3 protein: CATSRGGLQAINYGYTF

D gene: TRBD1
V gene: TRBV29-1
clone size: few
J gene: TRBJ1-1
CDR3 DNA: TGCAGCGGAGCCGGGACAGGGTACACTGAAGCTTTCTTT
CDR3 protein: CSGAGTGYTEAFF

D gene: TRBD2
V gene: TRBV7-9
clone size: NA
J gene: TRBJ2-2
CDR3 DNA: TGTGCCAGCAGCTACCCGGGACTAGCGGGGGGGCTCGCGCTCGGGGAGCTGTTTTTT
CDR3 protein: CASSYPGLAGGLALGELFF

D gene: NA
V gene: TRBV2
clone size: NA
J gene: TRBJ2-2
CDR3 DNA: TGTGCCAGCGGGGCCCAGGGCGCCGGGGAGCTGTTTTTT
CDR3 protein: CASGAQGAGELFF

D gene: NA
V gene: TRBV19
clone size: NA
J gene: TRBJ2-1
CDR3 DNA: TGTGCCAGTAGTATCACCGTAGGAGGCTATGAGCAGTTCTTC
CDR3 protein: CASSITVGGYEQFF

D gene: NA
V gene: TRBV5-6
clone size: NA
J gene: TRBJ1-1
CDR3 DNA: TGTGCCAGCAGCCGGCCCCAGAACCCTCCACGGGTCACTGAAGCTTTCTTT
CDR3 protein: CASSRPQNPPRVTEAFF

D gene: TRBD1
V gene: TRBV5-1
clone size: NA
J gene: TRBJ2-1
CDR3 DNA: TGCGCCAGCAGCTTGGGGGCGGGACAGGGTTACAATGAGCAGTTCTTC
CDR3 protein: CASSLGAGQGYNEQFF

D gene: NA
V gene: TRBV11-2
clone size: NA
J gene: TRBJ1-6
CDR3 DNA: TGTGCCAGCAGCCCCGGTGGTGGGAGCTCCTATAATTCACCCCTCCACTTT
CDR3 protein: CASSPGGGSSYNSPLHF

D gene: NA
V gene: TRBV25-1
clone size: NA
J gene: TRBJ1-2
CDR3 DNA: TGTGCCAGCAGTGGATTAATCGCGGTTGGCGGTTATGGCTACACCTTC
CDR3 protein: CASSGLIAVGGYGYTF

D gene: NA
V gene: TRBV5-5
clone size: once
J gene: TRBJ1-1
CDR3 DNA: TGTGCCAGCAGGCCCACCGGGTTGAACACTGAAGCTTTCTTT
CDR3 protein: CASRPTGLNTEAFF

D gene: NA
V gene: TRBV18
clone size: NA
J gene: TRBJ1-1
CDR3 DNA: TGTGCCAGCTCACCACCGGGGCGGACCATGAACACTGAAGCTTTCTTT
CDR3 protein: CASSPPGRTMNTEAFF

D gene: NA
V gene: TRBV19
clone size: once
J gene: TRBJ1-6
CDR3 DNA: TGTGCCAGTAACCCCTTTTGGGGGGTCTATAATTCACCCCTCCACTTT
CDR3 protein: CASNPFWGVYNSPLHF

D gene: TRBD2
V gene: TRBV4-1
clone size: NA
J gene: TRBJ2-3
CDR3 DNA: TGCGCCAGCAGCCAAGGTCTAGCGGGGGGGCTCACAGATACGCAGTATTTT
CDR3 protein: CASSQGLAGGLTDTQYF

D gene: NA
V gene: TRBV19
clone size: NA
J gene: TRBJ1-2
CDR3 DNA: TGTGCCAGTAGTATAGTGAAGGGGTCCCTCGATGGCTACACCTTC
CDR3 protein: CASSIVKGSLDGYTF

D gene: TRBD1
V gene: TRBV6-5
clone size: NA
J gene: TRBJ1-2
CDR3 DNA: TGTGCCAGCAGTTCGGACAGGGGGACGTCTGGCTACACCTTC
CDR3 protein: CASSSDRGTSGYTF

D gene: NA
V gene: TRBV5-4
clone size: once
J gene: TRBJ2-5
CDR3 DNA: TGTGCCAGCAGCTTGGACATCCCGACAGCTCACCGGTACTTC
CDR3 protein: CASSLDIPTAHRYF

D gene: TRBD1
V gene: TRBV5-4
clone size: NA
J gene: TRBJ1-6
CDR3 DNA: TGTGCCAGCAGATACGACAGGGAAAATTCACCCCTCCACTTT
CDR3 protein: CASRYDRENSPLHF

D gene: TRBD1
V gene: TRBV7-9
clone size: NA
J gene: TRBJ1-1
CDR3 DNA: TGTGCCAGCAGCATCACGCGGGGACAGGAGGCTCTAAGTAGTGCTTTCTTT
CDR3 protein: CASSITRGQEALSSAFF

D gene: NA
V gene: TRBV5-1
clone size: NA
J gene: TRBJ2-6
CDR3 DNA: TGCGCCAGCAGCTGGGGAGCTACGACTGGGGCCAACGTCCTGACTTTC
CDR3 protein: CASSWGATTGANVLTF

D gene: NA
V gene: TRBV9
clone size: NA
J gene: TRBJ1-3
CDR3 DNA: TGTGCCAGCACCGCCGGGCCACAGGGATATTCTGGAAACACCATATATTTT
CDR3 protein: CASTAGPQGYSGNTIYF

D gene: NA
V gene: TRBV7-3
clone size: NA
J gene: TRBJ2-1
CDR3 DNA: TGTGCCAGCAGCCCCAACGCAGACAATGAGCAGTTCTTC
CDR3 protein: CASSPNADNEQFF

D gene: TRBD1
V gene: TRBV5-1
clone size: NA
J gene: TRBJ2-7
CDR3 DNA: TGCGCCAGCAAGCCCGGACAGGGAGCCTACGAGCAGTACTTC
CDR3 protein: CASKPGQGAYEQYF